This TCR beta chain was retrieved from a study of identical twins. TCRdb redid the calling of the 5' RACE reads with MiXCR, one entry per CDR3 protein. The table has 600,000 to 800,000 distinct CDR3 sequences, about 20% seen once. This clonotype was counted only a few times. Its antigen remains unknown. The CDR3 runs to 12 residues. The germline V gene has CDR1 SGHDN and CDR2 FVKESK. Trimming removed 8 bases from V and 5 bases from J; junction bases left unmatched: 3. General observations from the study: Cord blood's abundant beta clonotypes had fewer insertions, unlike memory repertoires.

These data are also associated with another study on T cells expressing NK-cell markers. That paper adds: It was sorted CD3+CD56-NKG2C+, CD3+CD56+NKG2C- and CD3+CD56+NKG2C+ T cells that provided the TCR beta repertoires. Eight donors were sequenced, seven testing HCMV-seropositive and one testing seronegative.

The receptor was isolated from a woman between 18 and 29 years old in good health. J is TRBJ2-7 and V is TRBV14; the match to TRBD1 covers 10 bases. The sequenced sample consisted of PBMCs. As DNA, the CDR3 is TGTGCCAGCGGGACAGGGGTTAACGAGCAGTACTTC. Its protein product is CASGTGVNEQYF.